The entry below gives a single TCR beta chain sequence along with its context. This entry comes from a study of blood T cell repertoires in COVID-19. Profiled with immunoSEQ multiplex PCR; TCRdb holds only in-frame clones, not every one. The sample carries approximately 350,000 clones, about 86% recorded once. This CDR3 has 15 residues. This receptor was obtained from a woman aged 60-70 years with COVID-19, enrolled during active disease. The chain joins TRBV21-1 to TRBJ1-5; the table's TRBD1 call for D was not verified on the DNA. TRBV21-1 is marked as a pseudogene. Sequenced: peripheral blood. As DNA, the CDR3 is TGTGCCAGCAGCAAAGGAACAGGGGGCAATCAGCCCCAGCATTTT. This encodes CASSKGTGGNQPQHF.